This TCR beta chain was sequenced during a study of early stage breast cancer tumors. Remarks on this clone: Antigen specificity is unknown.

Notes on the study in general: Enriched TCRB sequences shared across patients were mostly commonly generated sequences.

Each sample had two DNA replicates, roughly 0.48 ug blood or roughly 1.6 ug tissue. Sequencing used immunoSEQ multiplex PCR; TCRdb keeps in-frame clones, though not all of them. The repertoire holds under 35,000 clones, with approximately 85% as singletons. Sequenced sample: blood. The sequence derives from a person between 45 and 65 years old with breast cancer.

The CDR3 DNA reads TGCGCCAGCAGTGACGTCGCTTTTAATGAAAAACTGTTTTTT. Translating gives CASSDVAFNEKLFF. The V call is TRBV10-2, the J call TRBJ1-4; D uncertain. This CDR3 contains 14 residues. V lost 3 bases and J 4 bases, leaving 9 bases between the germline ends. Germline-derived CDR1 and CDR2 are WSHSY and SAAADI.